Following are 20 T cell receptor beta chains from one sample sequenced in a study of shared clonotypes between healthy human individuals. The table came from immunoSEQ multiplex PCR; TCRdb's copy has only in-frame clones and leaves some out. This sample has around 500,000 clones, with roughly four fifths found just once. Source material: PBMCs. These receptors came from a woman aged 35 to 49 in good health. Some clones in this sample may be carry-over from other donors' samples.

This chain connects TRBV7-9 to TRBJ2-3, with TRBD2 matching over 12 bases. The germline V gene has CDR1 SEHNR and CDR2 FQNEAQ (reference sequence). The CDR3 loop spans 17 amino acids. The ends lost 6 bases at V and 3 bases at J; junction bases unmatched: 10. The CDR3 protein is CASRSPTSGRSTDTQYF. CDR3 nucleotide sequence: TGTGCCAGCAGATCGCCCACTAGCGGGAGGTCGACAGATACGCAGTATTTT.

The chain carries TRBV5-4 and TRBJ2-1; 7 positions agree with TRBD1. J gave up 0 bases and V 4 bases, and 4 bases lay outside the gene matches. The CDR3 contains 15 residues. Looked up from germline, CDR1 is SGHNT and CDR2 is YYREEE (reference sequence). The CDR3 protein is CASSETGDSYNEQFF. The CDR3, as DNA: TGTGCCAGCAGCGAAACAGGGGACTCCTACAATGAGCAGTTCTTC.

This rearrangement joins TRBV5-1 to TRBJ2-2; TRBD2 matches 15 bases. The germline gives CDR1 SGHRS, CDR2 YFSETQ. The CDR3 runs 21 residues. V was pared by 5 bases and J by 3 bases, with 17 bases of the junction left unmatched. The DNA of the CDR3 is TGCGCCAGCAGATCCCGCCCCGGGGGACTAGCGGGAGGTGGTTACACCGGGGAGCTGTTTTTT. As protein: CASRSRPGGLAGGGYTGELFF.

The chain recombines TRBV2 with TRBJ2-1, with D uncertain. Germline-derived CDR1 and CDR2 are SNHLY and FYNNEI. V lost 4 bases to trimming and J lost 10 bases, with 20 bases between them. The CDR3 loop spans 15 amino acids. The DNA for the CDR3 is TGTGCCAGCAGTGCGTTGCAGACGGACCTGGGCGAGCAGTTCTTC. This codes for CASSALQTDLGEQFF.

This clone was seen repeatedly, ten times or more. The same CDR3 also results from other DNA sequences found in this sample. This chain links TRBV6-6 with TRBJ1-3; no reliable D call. CDR1 and CDR2 from the germline V gene are MNHNY and SVGAGI (reference sequence). The V and J ends lost 2 bases and 4 bases respectively, with 0 bases between them. This CDR3 is built from 11 residues. DNA of the CDR3: TGTGCCAGCAGTTACGGAAACACCATATATTTT. Protein product: CASSYGNTIYF.

The chain employs TRBV18 and TRBJ2-1; D might be TRBD1 (5 bases). The CDR3 runs 14 residues. Trimming pared 3 bases from V and 5 bases from J, leaving 11 bases between. Per germline, CDR1 KGHSH and CDR2 LQKENI. The DNA for the CDR3 is TGTGCCAGCTCACCTTGTTGCAGGGACAATGAGCAGTTCTTC. Its translation: CASSPCCRDNEQFF.

This clone was detected only a few times. This sequence joins TRBV28 and TRBJ1-1; TRBD1 matches 7 bases. CDR1 and CDR2 from the germline V gene are MDHEN and SYDVKM. V gave up 7 bases and J gave up 3 bases; unmatched junction bases: 8. The CDR3 is made up of 14 amino acids. This chain's CDR3 is CASTPRTGHTEAFF. The DNA for the CDR3 is TGTGCCAGCACCCCTAGGACAGGCCACACTGAAGCTTTCTTT.

The chain uses TRBV4-3 and TRBJ1-1; 7 bases align to TRBD1. CDR3 length: 17 residues. The V segment lost 0 bases and the J segment 0 bases; nucleotides outside the gene matches: 7. The germline V gene encodes CDR1 LGHNA and CDR2 YSLEER. The DNA of the CDR3 is TGCGCCAGCAGCCAAGATGGTCTGACAGGGCTGAACACTGAAGCTTTCTTT. As protein: CASSQDGLTGLNTEAFF.

This chain uses TRBV7-6 with TRBJ2-7, with 10 positions matching TRBD2. The length of the CDR3 is 16 residues. J gave up 0 bases and V 3 bases, and 5 bases lay outside the gene matches. Germline V gene data show CDR1 as SGHVS and CDR2 as FNYEAQ. This chain's CDR3 is CASSLGLAGDSYEQYF. Written as DNA, the CDR3 is TGTGCCAGCAGCTTGGGGCTAGCGGGAGACTCCTACGAGCAGTACTTC.

The chain combines TRBV6-4 with TRBJ2-1; 11 bases align to TRBD1. V was clipped by 3 bases and J by 2 bases; unmatched bases: 0. The germline CDR1 and CDR2 sequences are MRHNA and SNTAGT. The CDR3 consists of 15 residues. CDR3 loop: CASSEGQGAYNEQFF. The CDR3 DNA is TGTGCCAGCAGTGAGGGACAGGGGGCCTACAATGAGCAGTTCTTC.

CDR3 loop: CASRFPLGPSGSYEQYF. The CDR3 DNA is TGTGCAAGTCGCTTCCCGCTCGGGCCTAGCGGGAGCTACGAGCAGTACTTC. This sequence joins TRBV12-2 and TRBJ2-7; TRBD2, as called in the table, went unchecked against the DNA. TRBV12-2 is a pseudogene segment. The CDR3 is made up of 17 amino acids.

J is TRBJ2-1 and V is TRBV9, with no clear D. Per germline, CDR1 SGDLS and CDR2 YYNGEE. Trimming took 0 bases from V and 5 from J, leaving 3 bases between them. The CDR3 spans 12 residues. The CDR3, as DNA: TGTGCCAGCAGCGTAGGCCACAATGAGCAGTTCTTC. This sequence encodes CASSVGHNEQFF.

This clone was found a few times. The V gene is TRBV11-2, the J gene TRBJ2-7; 8 nucleotides match TRBD2. This CDR3 is 16 amino acids long. CDR1 is SGHAT and CDR2 is FQNNGV in the germline V gene. The V gene end was trimmed by 5 bases and the J gene end by 2 bases; junction bases not matched to a gene: 11. The CDR3 is CASSLILAGTTYEQYF. The CDR3 DNA is TGTGCCAGCAGCCTCATCTTAGCGGGAACCACCTACGAGCAGTACTTC.

The V and J genes are TRBV11-3 and TRBJ2-2; 8 bases are a match to TRBD1. V lost 1 base and J lost 5; bases outside the gene matches: 3. The CDR3 covers 15 residues. The V gene's germline CDR1 is SGHNT and CDR2 YENEEA. CDR3 DNA: TGTGCCAGCAGCTTAGCCAGGGGGCGGACCGGGGAGCTGTTTTTT. Translating gives CASSLARGRTGELFF.

This rearrangement joins TRBV18 to TRBJ2-2; D is undetermined. Trimming left V 3 bases short and J 5 bases short, with 7 bases between. The CDR3 is made up of 13 amino acids. The germline CDR1 and CDR2 sequences are KGHSH and LQKENI. The CDR3 nucleotides are TGTGCCAGCTCACCCGGACGAACCGGGGAGCTGTTTTTT. This gives the protein CASSPGRTGELFF.

The table lists this clone with a count of one. The rearrangement uses TRBV18 and TRBJ2-5; no definite D call. The CDR3 has 13 amino acids. V was trimmed by 4 bases and J by 2 bases, leaving 8 bases between them. CDR1 is KGHSH and CDR2 is LQKENI in the germline V gene. The CDR3: CASSLRTQETQYF. Written as DNA, the CDR3 is TGTGCCAGCTCACTCCGGACGCAAGAGACCCAGTACTTC. Full variable domain (outside the CDR3, taken from reference TRBV18 and TRBJ2-5): NAGVMQNPRHLVRRRGQEARLRCSPMKGHSHVYWYRQLPEEGLKFMVYLQKENIIDESGMPKERFSAEFPKEGPSILRIQQVVRGDSAAYFCASSLRTQETQYFGPGTRLLVL.

This clone was counted a few times. The chain couples TRBV6-1 to TRBJ1-5, with TRBD1 matching 9 bases. CDR1 and CDR2 (germline): MNHNS, SASEGT. The ends lost 8 bases at V and 4 bases at J; junction bases unmatched: 6. The CDR3 is made up of 14 amino acids. CDR3 sequence (DNA): TGTGCCAGCGAACAGGGGGCGTGGAATCAGCCCCAGCATTTT. It codes for CASEQGAWNQPQHF.

The genes are TRBV30 and TRBJ1-1; possible D gene TRBD1, 5 bases. Deletions cut 2 bases from V and 5 bases from J, with 12 bases between. From germline, CDR1 is GTSNPN and CDR2 SVGIG (reference sequence). The length of the CDR3 is 13 residues. The DNA of the CDR3 is TGTGCCTGGAGTCACCGTGGGGGAACTGAAGCTTTCTTT. This gives the protein CAWSHRGGTEAFF.

CDR3 protein: CASSEDRGGSYTF. In nucleotides, the CDR3 is TGCGCCAGCAGCGAAGACAGGGGTGGGAGCTACACCTTC. The chain combines TRBV5-1 with TRBJ1-2; 8 bases are a match to TRBD1. The germline CDR1 and CDR2 sequences are SGHRS and YFSETQ. The ends lost 4 bases at V and 9 bases at J; junction bases unmatched: 8. The CDR3 covers 13 residues.

The rearrangement uses TRBV28 and TRBJ2-2, with 9 bases that match TRBD2. CDR1 is MDHEN, CDR2 SYDVKM, per germline. Unmatched junction bases numbered 5, after V lost 6 bases and J lost 3 bases. This CDR3 region has 15 residues. CDR3: CASRPSGIYTGELFF. The CDR3 DNA is TGTGCCAGCAGACCTAGCGGGATTTACACCGGGGAGCTGTTTTTT.